Sequencing of this T cell receptor beta chain was carried out in a study of cytomegalovirus exposure and HLA in healthy donors. Study conclusions and caveats: According to a subsequent analysis, TCR clusters from the first cohort were inclined to appear together in the 130 or so validation repertoires.

With respect to this clone: What it binds is not known.

TCRdb keeps only in-frame clones here, not all; method: immunoSEQ multiplex PCR. Of more than 250,000 clones listed, roughly 87% are singletons. The CDR3 length is 13 residues. Trimming pared 5 bases from V and 6 bases from J, leaving 13 bases between. In germline, CDR1 is SGHVS, CDR2 FQNEAQ. The sequence came from a woman in her twenties or thirties in good health and CMV-seronegative. The sequenced material came from PBMCs. The chain is built from TRBV7-8 and TRBJ2-5; perhaps TRBD2 as D (5 bases). The CDR3 region has the DNA TGTGCCAGCAGCCGCCGGTGGGAGAAGACCCAGTACTTC. This gives the protein CASSRRWEKTQYF.